The source of this T cell receptor (beta chain) is a study of OX40 agonist ivuxolimab in advanced cancers. Study overall: Among those enrolled, mean age was roughly 62 years (range about 23 to 85) and roughly 84% were male.

Data came from immunoSEQ multiplex PCR; TCRdb stores just in-frame clones and leaves some out. The sample includes around 94,000 clones, roughly 90% of them seen just once. V lost 5 bases, J lost 7 bases, and 11 bases lay in between. Germline-derived CDR1 and CDR2 are MNHEY and SVGAGI. The CDR3 covers 12 residues. V usage is TRBV6-5 and J usage is TRBJ1-1, with D perhaps matching TRBD1 (5 bases). This TCR came from an adult with an advanced solid tumor such as melanoma, head and neck, liver or kidney cancer. The material sequenced was CD4+ or CD8+ T cells sorted from blood, taken in a trial of the OX40 agonist ivuxolimab. CDR3 bases: TGTGCCAGCAGTGGCCGTAGGGGTGAAGCTTTCTTT. It yields the protein CASSGRRGEAFF.